This TCR beta chain emerged from a study of T cells in localized non-small cell lung cancer. Libraries were prepared by immunoSEQ multiplex PCR; TCRdb keeps only in-frame clonotypes and omits some of them. The table lists about 79,000 clones, 80% to 90% of them singletons. This CDR3 has 12 amino acids. Germline CDR1 MDHEN, CDR2 SYDVKM. V shed 4 bases and J shed 3 bases, with 3 bases lying between them. The source is a female donor aged 60 or older with stage I lung adenocarcinoma. The rearrangement links TRBV28 to TRBJ1-4; D uncertain. Material: peripheral blood, obtained before any cancer treatment. The CDR3 sequence is CASSSSNEKLFF. DNA of the CDR3: TGTGCCAGCAGTTCTTCTAATGAAAAACTGTTTTTT.